This entry lists 2 T cell receptor beta chains sequenced from one sample in a study of cytomegalovirus exposure and HLA in healthy donors. Researchers ran the PCR with 60 Vbeta and 13 Jbeta primers. Measured with immunoSEQ multiplex PCR; TCRdb has only the in-frame clones, and not every one. The sample shows 100,000 to 150,000 clones, approximately 74% of them seen only once. The sequencing input was PBMCs. These receptors came from a male donor in good health and CMV-seronegative.

The chain has TRBV19 and TRBJ2-3, with 13 bases that match TRBD2. V lost 3 bases, J lost 5 bases, and 8 bases stayed unmatched. Germline CDR1 and CDR2: LNHDA and SQIVND (reference sequence). This CDR3 comprises 17 residues. CDR3 amino acids: CASSMKTSGRKGDTQYF. In DNA form, the CDR3 reads TGTGCCAGTAGTATGAAGACTAGCGGGAGGAAGGGAGATACGCAGTATTTT.

The sample holds a few counts of this clone. This chain joins TRBV19 and TRBJ2-5, with 8 bases that match TRBD1. Germline values: CDR1 LNHDA, CDR2 SQIVND (reference sequence). CDR3 length: 13 amino acids. After removal of 5 bases from V and 4 bases from J, the junction contained 3 bases not matched to a gene. CDR3 protein: CASSPDRGETQYF. The CDR3 region has the DNA TGTGCCAGTAGTCCAGACAGGGGAGAGACCCAGTACTTC.